This entry features one TCR beta chain sequence. Its antigen is unknown. TCRdb keeps only in-frame clones here, not all; method: immunoSEQ multiplex PCR. The repertoire holds about 88,000 clones, with less than 95% as singletons. J was trimmed by 3 bases and V by 0 bases; bases with no gene match: 4. The CDR3 length is 16 residues. Germline assignment: CDR1 SGHRS and CDR2 YFSETQ. The entry originates in a study of T cell responses to AZD1222 COVID-19 vaccine. Whole-study findings and limits: Unmutated variant regions are reportedly targeted by nearly half of spike-specific TCRs.

This sequence was found in an adult who received the AZD1222 COVID-19 vaccine. V usage is TRBV5-1 and J usage is TRBJ1-3; 9 nucleotides line up with TRBD1. The input for sequencing was peripheral blood, taken 28 days after the second AZD1222 dose. CDR3 DNA: TGCGCCAGCAGCTTGGTATACAGGGGGCTTGGAAACACCATATATTTT. This encodes CASSLVYRGLGNTIYF.